These T cell receptor beta chains were read from a single sample in a study of blood T cells in healthy people across ages. TCRdb passed the 5' RACE reads through MiXCR, listing each CDR3 protein once. The table lists roughly 680,000 distinct CDR3 sequences, about 51% of them singletons. Sequences were obtained from blood. The source is a woman aged 80 or over in good health. Both conserved end residues are trimmed from each CDR3.

CDR3 protein	V gene	J gene
SAPRRADTGELF	TRBV20-1	TRBJ2-2
AISEGAGETQY	TRBV10-3	TRBJ2-5
ASGPDGTMVGSGYGYT	TRBV5-1	TRBJ1-2
SGGQGQTDTQY	TRBV29-1	TRBJ2-3
ASMRTGVINEQF	TRBV6-5	TRBJ2-1
ATSDLRPTGELF	TRBV24-1	TRBJ2-2
ASSVLVDSPLH	TRBV6-1	TRBJ1-6
ASDDTSGYNEQF	TRBV2	TRBJ2-1
ASSLAGRGSKNIQY	TRBV11-2	TRBJ2-4
ASSHISTGELF	TRBV9	TRBJ2-2
ASSLSRGRSTYEQY	TRBV7-3	TRBJ2-7
SVQRGTKNIQY	TRBV29-1	TRBJ2-4
SALGGNGMNTEAF	TRBV29-1	TRBJ1-1
ASSLGSGSSNTEAF	TRBV7-9	TRBJ1-1
ASSPLLGAQETQY	TRBV12-3/TRBV12-4	TRBJ2-5
AAGPGDDSNQPQH	TRBV4-2	TRBJ1-5
SASRVVRDTQY	TRBV20-1	TRBJ2-3
ASSLVSGETQY	TRBV11-2	TRBJ2-5
ASSYYPGRDNEQF	TRBV6-5	TRBJ2-1
ASSFRQSQETQY	TRBV27	.
SAHASGRQY	TRBV20-1	TRBJ2-7
AGSPTLAGGISSYNEQF	TRBV4-2	TRBJ2-1
ASSLEPGRICEQY	TRBV11-2	TRBJ2-7
ANRAGGLHNEQF	TRBV10-3	TRBJ2-1
ASSLGQGVTEAF	TRBV12-3/TRBV12-4	TRBJ1-1
SVGTGRNTEAF	TRBV20-1	TRBJ1-1
ASSLTTSGGLGTQY	TRBV5-1	TRBJ2-3
SAKGLRDSNQPQH	TRBV20-1	TRBJ1-5
SYSKSGQVYGYT	TRBV29-1	TRBJ1-2